A selection of T cell receptor beta chains follows, all from one sample in a study of cytomegalovirus exposure and HLA in healthy donors. Assay used: immunoSEQ multiplex PCR; TCRdb lists only in-frame clones, some missing. The table includes 150,000 to 200,000 clones, approximately 85% detected once. The sample consisted of PBMCs. These receptors originate from a young woman in good health and CMV-seronegative. The CDR3 runs from the conserved cysteine through the conserved F or W. D genes are given only for firm matches. For some rows the clone size is stated as once, few or many, or as a class when expanded; others skip it.

j_call: TRBJ1-6
v_call: TRBV4-2
d_call: NA
clone_size: once
cdr3_nt: TGTGCCAGCAGCCAAGACCACCACCCCACTCCCTTAAGCTCCTATAATTCACCCCTCCACTTT
cdr3_aa: CASSQDHHPTPLSSYNSPLHF

j_call: TRBJ2-7
v_call: TRBV28
d_call: NA
clone_size: NA
cdr3_nt: TGTGCCAGCAGGACAGGATTGGGGGAGCAGTACTTC
cdr3_aa: CASRTGLGEQYF

j_call: TRBJ2-3
v_call: TRBV4-1
d_call: NA
clone_size: NA
cdr3_nt: TGCGCCAGCAGCCAAGGTATAGCAGAAGATACGCAGTATTTT
cdr3_aa: CASSQGIAEDTQYF

j_call: TRBJ2-7
v_call: TRBV19
d_call: TRBD1
clone_size: NA
cdr3_nt: TGTGCCAGTAGTACCGACCGGGGCAGGGGGGAGCAGTACTTC
cdr3_aa: CASSTDRGRGEQYF

j_call: TRBJ2-3
v_call: TRBV4-1
d_call: TRBD2
clone_size: once
cdr3_nt: TGCGCCAGCAGCCAAGAGGGACTAGCGGGACCAGCCCCGTACACAGATACGCAGTATTTT
cdr3_aa: CASSQEGLAGPAPYTDTQYF

j_call: TRBJ1-6
v_call: TRBV5-1
d_call: NA
clone_size: NA
cdr3_nt: TGCGCCAGCAGCTTGGCTGGACAAGGCGAATCACCCCTCCACTTT
cdr3_aa: CASSLAGQGESPLHF

j_call: TRBJ2-7
v_call: TRBV5-1
d_call: TRBD2
clone_size: NA
cdr3_nt: TGCGCCAGCAGAAGACTAGCGGGAGTAAGCGAGCAGTACTTC
cdr3_aa: CASRRLAGVSEQYF

j_call: TRBJ2-7
v_call: TRBV11-2
d_call: TRBD2
clone_size: NA
cdr3_nt: TGTGCCAGCAGCTTAACAGCGGGACGCTACGAGCAGTACTTC
cdr3_aa: CASSLTAGRYEQYF

j_call: TRBJ2-3
v_call: TRBV7-8
d_call: TRBD1
clone_size: NA
cdr3_nt: TGTGCCAGCAGCCGAAGGGACAGGGGAAGCACAGATACGCAGTATTTT
cdr3_aa: CASSRRDRGSTDTQYF

j_call: TRBJ2-6
v_call: TRBV9
d_call: NA
clone_size: NA
cdr3_nt: TGTGCCAGCAGCGTAGTCTCGGGGACTGGGGCCAACGTCCTGACTTTC
cdr3_aa: CASSVVSGTGANVLTF

j_call: TRBJ2-2
v_call: TRBV4-1
d_call: NA
clone_size: NA
cdr3_nt: TGCGCCAGCAGCCAGGGTCTCAGGGGAGTGTTGACCGGGGAGCTGTTTTTT
cdr3_aa: CASSQGLRGVLTGELFF

j_call: TRBJ1-1
v_call: TRBV29-1
d_call: NA
clone_size: NA
cdr3_nt: TGCAGCGCCCAACAGCGTGTGGGGGCGATGAACACTGAAGCTTTCTTT
cdr3_aa: CSAQQRVGAMNTEAFF

j_call: TRBJ2-7
v_call: TRBV7-8
d_call: TRBD2
clone_size: NA
cdr3_nt: TGTGCCAGCAGCGTCAGACTAGCGGGAGCATACGAGCAGTACTTC
cdr3_aa: CASSVRLAGAYEQYF

j_call: TRBJ2-3
v_call: TRBV6-1
d_call: TRBD2
clone_size: few
cdr3_nt: TGTGCCAGCAGTGAGCTTAGCGGGAGTTCCGACGCGCAGTATTTT
cdr3_aa: CASSELSGSSDAQYF

j_call: TRBJ2-1
v_call: TRBV15
d_call: TRBD2
clone_size: NA
cdr3_nt: TGTGCCACCAGCAAACCGGGACTAGCCAATGAGCAGTTCTTC
cdr3_aa: CATSKPGLANEQFF

j_call: TRBJ2-3
v_call: TRBV19
d_call: TRBD2
clone_size: NA
cdr3_nt: TGTGCCAGTAGTATCGGCGGCGGGAGGGCCTTCACAGATACGCAGTATTTT
cdr3_aa: CASSIGGGRAFTDTQYF

j_call: TRBJ2-5
v_call: TRBV7-7
d_call: NA
clone_size: once
cdr3_nt: TGTGCCAGCAGCTTAGGCACGACTCAAGAGACCCAGTACTTC
cdr3_aa: CASSLGTTQETQYF

j_call: TRBJ2-7
v_call: TRBV5-4
d_call: NA
clone_size: NA
cdr3_nt: TGTGCCAGCAGGCCGAGAGAGGGACTCCCGTACTTC
cdr3_aa: CASRPREGLPYF

j_call: TRBJ2-1
v_call: TRBV7-6
d_call: TRBD2
clone_size: NA
cdr3_nt: TGTGCCAGCAGCTTAGTCCCTAGCGGGAATAGCTGGTCCTACAATGAGCAGTTCTTC
cdr3_aa: CASSLVPSGNSWSYNEQFF

j_call: TRBJ1-5
v_call: TRBV6-1
d_call: TRBD1
clone_size: NA
cdr3_nt: TGTGCCAGCAGGGGGGACAGAACCTTGAATCAGCCCCAGCATTTT
cdr3_aa: CASRGDRTLNQPQHF

j_call: TRBJ2-7
v_call: TRBV7-8
d_call: TRBD1
clone_size: NA
cdr3_nt: TGTGCCAGCAGCTTAGAGGCCAGGGGGCGATCGGAGCAGTACTTC
cdr3_aa: CASSLEARGRSEQYF

j_call: TRBJ2-3
v_call: TRBV27
d_call: NA
clone_size: NA
cdr3_nt: TGTGCCAGCAGTCGGGGTCGCACAGATACGCAGTATTTT
cdr3_aa: CASSRGRTDTQYF